Each of the 7 T cell receptor beta chains below was sequenced from the same sample in a study of T cell responses to AZD1222 COVID-19 vaccine. TCRdb keeps only in-frame clones here, not all; method: immunoSEQ multiplex PCR. This sample has about 170,000 clones, with 85% to 95% found just once. Sequencing was performed on peripheral blood, taken on day 0 of AZD1222 vaccination. The receptors were sampled from an adult in good health.

The CDR3 loop reads CASSQDQGPNTEAFF. The DNA of the CDR3 is TGTGCCAGCAGCCAAGACCAGGGACCGAACACTGAAGCTTTCTTT. J is TRBJ1-1 and V is TRBV7-9; weak D call: TRBD1 (5 bases). This CDR3 has 15 amino acids. The germline V gene has CDR1 SEHNR and CDR2 FQNEAQ (reference sequence). V was clipped by 5 bases and J by 1 base, with 14 bases between them.

V gene TRBV5-5 combines with J gene TRBJ2-7; 15 bases align to TRBD2. The CDR3 is made up of 18 amino acids. Looked up from germline, CDR1 is SGHKS and CDR2 is YYEKEE (reference sequence). V was clipped by 0 bases and J by 6 bases; unmatched bases: 10. The DNA for the CDR3 is TGTGCCAGCAGCTTGGCGGGACTAGCGGGGGGTAACCGAGGCGAGCAGTACTTC. Translation gives CASSLAGLAGGNRGEQYF. The full variable domain, with the rest looked up from reference TRBV5-5 and TRBJ2-7, is DAGVTQSPTHLIKTRGQQVTLRCSPISGHKSVSWYQQVLGQGPQFIFQYYEKEERGRGNFPDRFSARQFPNYSSELNVNALLLGDSALYLCASSLAGLAGGNRGEQYFGPGTRLTVT.

This clone came up once. In DNA form, the CDR3 reads TGTGCCAGTAGTATCACAGGACCCCGCACAGATACGCAGTATTTT. It translates to CASSITGPRTDTQYF. The chain has TRBV19 and TRBJ2-3, with D perhaps TRBD1 (5 bases). V gave up 3 bases and J gave up 1 base, with 11 bases separating them. Germline V gene sequence: CDR1 LNHDA, CDR2 SQIVND (reference sequence). This CDR3 has 15 residues.

The chain couples TRBV20-1 to TRBJ2-7; maybe TRBD2 (6 bases). V shed 3 bases and J shed 2 bases, with 14 bases lying between them. The CDR3 is 14 residues long. Germline-derived CDR1 and CDR2 are DFQATT and SNEGSKA (reference sequence). The CDR3 DNA is TGCAGTGCTAGTCTGGCTAGCGCAACCTACGAGCAGTACTTC. Translation gives CSASLASATYEQYF.

The V and J genes are TRBV7-9 and TRBJ2-1, with a tentative D call TRBD2 (5 bases). This CDR3 has 12 residues. Germline assignment: CDR1 SEHNR and CDR2 FQNEAQ (reference sequence). V was clipped by 8 bases and J by 2 bases, with 7 bases between them. The CDR3 loop reads CASEAAYNEQFF. The CDR3 DNA reads TGTGCCAGCGAAGCGGCCTACAATGAGCAGTTCTTC.

V usage is TRBV5-1 and J usage is TRBJ1-1; D is possibly TRBD1 (5 bases). The CDR3 spans 15 residues. Trimming pared 4 bases from V and 1 base from J, leaving 14 bases between. Germline CDR1 and CDR2: SGHRS and YFSETQ. The CDR3: CASSPERGRNTEAFF. Here the CDR3 DNA reads TGCGCCAGCAGCCCGGAGAGGGGCAGGAACACTGAAGCTTTCTTT.

This clone occurred a few times. This chain joins TRBV6-1 and TRBJ2-7; possibly TRBD1 for D (5 bases). CDR1 and CDR2 from the germline V gene are MNHNS and SASEGT. This CDR3 comprises 16 residues. Trimming shortened V by 4 bases and J by 3 bases, and 19 bases separated the two germline ends. The CDR3 reads CASSARTQGWIYEQYF. CDR3 nucleotides: TGTGCCAGCAGTGCCCGTACCCAGGGTTGGATCTACGAGCAGTACTTC.